This T cell receptor (beta chain) came from a study of blood T cell repertoires in COVID-19. Study in general: The United States, Italy and Spain provided the acute and convalescent COVID-19 samples. T cells, B-cell-depleted T cells, or PBMCs supplied cDNA or gDNA.

With 5 bases clipped from V and 2 bases from J, the junction kept 9 bases outside the gene matches. CDR1 is LNHDA, CDR2 SQIVND, per germline (reference sequence). This CDR3 spans 16 amino acids. As processed by the authors: Estimated nucleated cell counts came from reference gene primer amplification. Some clones are missing from TCRdb's copy, which holds only in-frame ones; the method was immunoSEQ multiplex PCR. V, J and clone size are taken as reported in that table, and D and trimming were inferred from the DNA itself. The data show approximately 400,000 clones, roughly nine tenths seen once. V usage is TRBV19 and J usage is TRBJ2-7; TRBD2 agrees at 10 bases. The clonotype comes from a man aged 35 to 55 with acute or convalescent COVID-19. Input material: peripheral blood. The DNA for the CDR3 is TGTGCCAGTAGTGCCACACTAGCGGGAACCGCCTACGAGCAGTACTTC. It codes for CASSATLAGTAYEQYF. The variable domain in full, completed from reference TRBV19 and TRBJ2-7, reads DGGITQSPKYLFRKEGQNVTLSCEQNLNHDAMYWYRQDPGQGLRLIYYSQIVNDFQKGDIAEGYSVSREKKESFPLTVTSAQKNPTAFYLCASSATLAGTAYEQYFGPGTRLTVT.